Below, one TCR beta chain is given with its context. Time point indicated: peripheral blood 6 weeks after treatment start. Urothelial carcinoma, locally advanced or metastatic, affected the patients. Each patient contributed between 1 and 8 total time points of blood mononuclear cells, pretreatment and during treatment. These data originate in a study of PD-L1 blockade in urothelial cancer. Study context: Analyses used blood from 3 weeks (second dose) and 6 weeks after treatment start. Median T cell yield from blood was over 120,000.

Deletions cut 4 bases from V and 9 bases from J, with 14 bases between. Germline V gene sequence: CDR1 SGHNT, CDR2 YYREEE (reference sequence). The CDR3 totals 13 residues. The protocol was immunoSEQ multiplex PCR, while the TCRdb copy is restricted to in-frame clones and leaves out a portion. The sample shows 25,000 to 30,000 clones, around 84% of them seen only once. Source: PBMCs, taken around atezolizumab (anti-PD-L1) treatment. This clonotype was sampled from a man aged 70 or older with urothelial cancer. J is TRBJ2-1 and V is TRBV5-4, with TRBD2 as a possible D gene (7 bases). Here the CDR3 reads CASSLGGGAEQFF. In nucleotides, the CDR3 is TGTGCCAGCAGCCTTGGTGGGGGGGCTGAGCAGTTCTTC.